One T cell receptor (beta chain) is described in this entry. What it recognizes is unknown. The record originates from a study of vaccination effects on CD4 cells after COVID-19. TCRdb keeps only in-frame clones here, not all; method: immunoSEQ multiplex PCR. The data hold 40,000 to 55,000 clones, with over 65% observed a single time. The culture ran for approximately 10 days before CD4+ T cells were isolated. SARS-CoV-2 infection was confirmed by PCR in the person between March and December 2020. All study participants received two doses of BNT162b2 or mRNA-1273 vaccine. The CDR3 has 16 residues. Looked up from germline, CDR1 is LGHNA and CDR2 is YNFKEQ. V lost 4 bases to trimming and J lost 2 bases, with 15 bases between them.

The sample was CD4+ T cells from PBMCs cultured without peptide, taken after COVID-19 vaccination. This sequence was found in a human donor who had a prior SARS-CoV-2 infection. V is TRBV4-2 and J is TRBJ2-1; either TRBD1 or TRBD2 may supply D (5 bases each). The CDR3 loop reads CASSLRGTLAYNEQFF. The CDR3 DNA reads as TGTGCCAGCAGCCTAAGGGGCACACTAGCCTACAATGAGCAGTTCTTC.